The rows below give T cell receptor beta chains drawn from one sample of a study of molecular identifiers for immune sequencing clone quantification. TCRdb reprocessed the PCR reads via MiXCR and lists one record per CDR3 protein. The data hold about 510,000 distinct CDR3 sequences, with roughly a fifth observed a single time. The sequencing sample was made of naive CD8+ T cells from blood, with Jurkat cell RNA spiked in. These receptors were obtained from a human donor in good health. Some libraries in this study had Jurkat cell RNA spiked in. Both conserved end residues are part of each CDR3. The D gene is left open where the match is weak. Clone sizes are given selectively: once, few, many, or a class where the clone is expanded.

>TRBV29-1|many|-|TRBJ2-1
TGCAGCGTTGAAGTTCAGGAGAATGAGCAGTTCTTC
CSVEVQENEQFF
>TRBV6-2/TRBV6-3|many|-|TRBJ1-5
TGTGCCAGCAAAGCAGGGTTTCAGCCCCAGCATTTT
CASKAGFQPQHF
>TRBV30|-|-|TRBJ2-1
TGTGCCTGGGAGTGGAAGGACATGGGTGAGCAGTTCTTC
CAWEWKDMGEQFF
>TRBV29-1|many|-|TRBJ1-2
TGCAGCGTTTGGAGTCTACAAATGGACTATGGCTACACCTTC
CSVWSLQMDYGYTF
>TRBV10-2|-|-|TRBJ2-3
TGCGCCAGCAGGGGTCTCACCCATACGCAGTATTTT
CASRGLTHTQYF
>TRBV15|-|-|TRBJ1-4
TGTGCCACCAGCAGAGATCGGAGAGGGGAGAGCGAAAAACTGTTTTTT
CATSRDRRGESEKLFF
>TRBV5-6|few|TRBD1|TRBJ2-2
TGTGCCAGCAGCTCGGACAGGGGGAGCACCGGGGAGCTGTTTTTT
CASSSDRGSTGELFF
>TRBV9|-|-|TRBJ1-3
TGTGCCAGCAGCGCCCACAGTTCAACCGTTCAGGGTACTGGAAACACCATATATTTT
CASSAHSSTVQGTGNTIYF
>TRBV6-2/TRBV6-3|-|TRBD2|TRBJ2-2
TGTGCCAGCAGTTACGTCGGGACTAGCGGGGGGGCCTTGGACACCGGGGAGCTGTTTTTT
CASSYVGTSGGALDTGELFF
>TRBV29-1|many|TRBD1|TRBJ2-5
TGCAGCGTTTGGGACAGACAAGAGACCCAGTACTTC
CSVWDRQETQYF
>TRBV7-9|many|-|TRBJ2-3
TGTGCCATCGAGACAGATACGCAGTATTTT
CAIETDTQYF
>TRBV18|many|-|TRBJ2-1
TGTGCCAGCTCACCACCGGAGGACCGCTACAATGAGCAGTTCTTC
CASSPPEDRYNEQFF
>TRBV4-3|many|-|TRBJ1-4
TGCGCCAGCAGCCAAGATCGGTGGGCAACTAATGAAAAACTGTTTTTT
CASSQDRWATNEKLFF
>TRBV5-8|-|-|TRBJ2-3
TGTGCCAGCAGCTTTTCCGATACCAGGGGCCCCCTGACAGATACGCAGTATTTT
CASSFSDTRGPLTDTQYF
>TRBV7-9|many|-|TRBJ2-3
TGTGCCAGCAGCTCCAGACTAGAGATAGATACGCAGTATTTT
CASSSRLEIDTQYF
>TRBV19|many|-|TRBJ1-3
TGTGCCAGTAGTATAGTATACGGATCTGGAAACACCATATATTTT
CASSIVYGSGNTIYF
>TRBV6-2/TRBV6-3|many|-|TRBJ2-3
TGTGCCAGCAGCAATCCGAGAACAGATACGCAGTATTTT
CASSNPRTDTQYF
>TRBV27|many|TRBD1|TRBJ2-7
TGTGCCAGCAGCCCGGGACAGGGGTTCGAGCAGTACTTC
CASSPGQGFEQYF
>TRBV6-6|many|-|TRBJ2-7
TGTGCCAGCAGCCCCAACTTTGCGGAGCACTACGAGCAGTACTTC
CASSPNFAEHYEQYF
>TRBV7-8|many|-|TRBJ2-3
TGTGCCAGCAGCTTAGCCGACAGAGTAAGCACAGATACGCAGTATTTT
CASSLADRVSTDTQYF
>TRBV3-1|-|-|TRBJ1-5
TGTGCCAGCAGCCAAGGAAGACAGCCCCAGCATTTT
CASSQGRQPQHF
>TRBV27|-|TRBD1|TRBJ1-1
TGTGCCAGCAAGATAGGGGACAGCCCTGAAGCTTTCTTT
CASKIGDSPEAFF
>TRBV18|many|-|TRBJ2-1
TGTGCCAGCTCACCCCGTTGGGATGAGCAGTTCTTC
CASSPRWDEQFF
>TRBV9|-|-|TRBJ2-3
TGTGCCAGCAGCGCCCAGGGGCAAGATACGCAGTATTTT
CASSAQGQDTQYF
>TRBV3-1|few|-|TRBJ1-2
TGTGCCAGCAGCCAAGACGAGGGGCGAGACTATGGCTACACCTTC
CASSQDEGRDYGYTF
>TRBV5-6|many|TRBD1|TRBJ1-1
TGTGCCAGCAGCTTGGAGGCAGGGGGCGAGCCTGAAGCTTTCTTT
CASSLEAGGEPEAFF
>TRBV6-5|-|TRBD2|TRBJ2-2
TGTGCCACGGGACTAGCGGACCCCACCGGGGAGCTGTTTTTT
CATGLADPTGELFF
>TRBV6-1|many|-|TRBJ1-5
TGTGCCAGCAGTCCCGATTGGGGTCAGCCCCAGCATTTT
CASSPDWGQPQHF
>TRBV27|many|-|TRBJ2-7
TGTGCCAGCAGTTTATTAGGAGGGGCTACATACGAGCAGTACTTC
CASSLLGGATYEQYF
>TRBV19|-|-|TRBJ2-3
TGTGCCAGTAGTATAGAAGTGGCAGGGGTCAGCACAGATACGCAGTATTTT
CASSIEVAGVSTDTQYF
>TRBV23-1|few|-|TRBJ2-1
TGCGCCAGCAGTCAATCGGACGGCCAAGATGAGCAGTTCTTC
CASSQSDGQDEQFF
>TRBV10-3|once|-|TRBJ1-5
TGTGCCACCAGTGAGGGAGATCAGCCCCAGCATTTT
CATSEGDQPQHF
>TRBV6-5|many|TRBD1|TRBJ2-2
TGTGCCAGCAGTTACCCGGGACAGGGAGGCACCGGGGAGCTGTTTTTT
CASSYPGQGGTGELFF
>TRBV7-2|-|-|TRBJ2-7
TGTGCCAGCAGCTTAGGGCAGGGTACCTACGAGCAGTGCTTC
CASSLGQGTYEQCF
>TRBV7-9|-|-|TRBJ2-3
TGTGCCAGCACCGGCCCGCGGCGGTGGGATACGCAGTATTTT
CASTGPRRWDTQYF
>TRBV12-5|-|-|TRBJ2-7
TGTGCTAGTGGATTCGGGGGTTACGAGCAGTACTTC
CASGFGGYEQYF
>TRBV6-6|many|-|TRBJ1-5
TGTGCCAGCAGTTACTTGGTAAATCAGCCCCAGCATTTT
CASSYLVNQPQHF
>TRBV11-2|many|TRBD1|TRBJ2-3
TGTGCCAGCAGAACTCCGGGGACAGGGTCCGCAGATACGCAGTATTTT
CASRTPGTGSADTQYF
>TRBV30|many|-|TRBJ2-7
TGTGCCTGGGGACCGCCTGGCTACGAGCAGTACTTC
CAWGPPGYEQYF
>TRBV27|-|TRBD1|TRBJ1-5
TGTGTCAGCAGTAACGGACAGGGACCAAGCAATCAGCCCCAGCATTTT
CVSSNGQGPSNQPQHF